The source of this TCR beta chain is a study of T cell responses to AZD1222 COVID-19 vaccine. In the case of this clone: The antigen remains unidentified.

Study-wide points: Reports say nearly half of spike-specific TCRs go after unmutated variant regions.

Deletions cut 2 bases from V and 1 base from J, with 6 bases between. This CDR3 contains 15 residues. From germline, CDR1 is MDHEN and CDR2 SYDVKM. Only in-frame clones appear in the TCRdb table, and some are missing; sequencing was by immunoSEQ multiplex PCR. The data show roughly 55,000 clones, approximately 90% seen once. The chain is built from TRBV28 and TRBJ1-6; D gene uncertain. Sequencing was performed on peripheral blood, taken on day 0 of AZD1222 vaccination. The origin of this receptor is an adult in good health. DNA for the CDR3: TGTGCCAGCAGTTTAGCACAGTCCTATAATTCACCCCTCCACTTT. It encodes CASSLAQSYNSPLHF. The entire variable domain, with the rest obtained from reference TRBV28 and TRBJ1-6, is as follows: DVKVTQSSRYLVKRTGEKVFLECVQDMDHENMFWYRQDPGLGLRLIYFSYDVKMKEKGDIPEGYSVSREKKERFSLILESASTNQTSMYLCASSLAQSYNSPLHFGNGTRLTVT.